What follows are 2 T cell receptor beta chains derived from one specimen sequenced in a study of T cell responses to AZD1222 COVID-19 vaccine. Profiling relied on immunoSEQ multiplex PCR, and the TCRdb table lists in-frame clones only, not all of them. The sample lists about 180,000 clones; 85% to 95% were seen once. The sequenced sample was peripheral blood, obtained 28 days after the second dose of the MenACWY control vaccine. The source is an adult who received the MenACWY meningococcal vaccine as a control.

V gene TRBV7-8 combines with J gene TRBJ2-7; D gene uncertain. V lost 5 bases to trimming and J lost 3 bases, with 8 bases between them. Germline V gene lookup returns CDR1 SGHVS and CDR2 FQNEAQ. This CDR3 has 12 residues. As DNA, the CDR3 is TGTGCCAGCAGCCCCCCCGGCTACGAGCAGTACTTC. This sequence encodes CASSPPGYEQYF.

The chain has TRBV7-8 and TRBJ1-4, with D possibly matching TRBD1 (6 bases). Germline V lookup: CDR1 SGHVS, CDR2 FQNEAQ. This CDR3 is 16 amino acids long. V lost 5 bases and J 0 bases, leaving 13 bases between the germline ends. Here the CDR3 reads CASSSRDTPTNEKLFF. The CDR3 DNA follows: TGTGCCAGCAGCAGTCGGGACACCCCAACTAATGAAAAACTGTTTTTT.